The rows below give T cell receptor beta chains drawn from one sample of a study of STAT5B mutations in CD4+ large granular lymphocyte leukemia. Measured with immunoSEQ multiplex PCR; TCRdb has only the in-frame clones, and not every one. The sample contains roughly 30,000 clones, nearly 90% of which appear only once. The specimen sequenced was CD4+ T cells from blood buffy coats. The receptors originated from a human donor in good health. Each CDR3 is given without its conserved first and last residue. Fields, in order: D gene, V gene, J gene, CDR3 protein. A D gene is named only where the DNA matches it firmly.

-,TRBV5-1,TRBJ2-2,ASSLDTNTGELF
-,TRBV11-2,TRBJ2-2,ASSLLAGPNTGGLF
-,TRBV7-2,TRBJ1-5,ASSPSTGGQPQH
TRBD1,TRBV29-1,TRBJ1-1,SVARGRGTEAF
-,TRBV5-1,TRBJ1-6,ASSGDRGSPLH
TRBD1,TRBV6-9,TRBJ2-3,ANLPGQQPTDTQY
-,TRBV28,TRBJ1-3,ASGILSGNTIY
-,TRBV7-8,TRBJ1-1,ASSPVRGADTEAF
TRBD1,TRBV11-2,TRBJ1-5,ASSSGQGNQPQH
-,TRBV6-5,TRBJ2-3,ASAYRGGTDTQY
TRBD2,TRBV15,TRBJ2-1,ATSRRLAGEGDEQF
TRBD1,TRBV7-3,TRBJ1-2,ASSLGGTGRDGYT
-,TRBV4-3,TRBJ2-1,ASSPRYSSSYNEQF
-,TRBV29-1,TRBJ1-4,SVRHTTNEKLF
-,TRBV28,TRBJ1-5,ASSLQAGAGQPQH
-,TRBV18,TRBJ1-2,ASSPSSRDPGGYT
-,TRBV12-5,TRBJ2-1,ASGLGEWYNEQF
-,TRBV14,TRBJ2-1,ASSPLSTVYNEQF
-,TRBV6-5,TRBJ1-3,ASRDSLRGNTIY
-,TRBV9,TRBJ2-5,ASNVGAGNQETQY
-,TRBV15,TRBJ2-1,ATSPPGLYNEQF
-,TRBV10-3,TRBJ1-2,AIVGDAAQGRSYGYT